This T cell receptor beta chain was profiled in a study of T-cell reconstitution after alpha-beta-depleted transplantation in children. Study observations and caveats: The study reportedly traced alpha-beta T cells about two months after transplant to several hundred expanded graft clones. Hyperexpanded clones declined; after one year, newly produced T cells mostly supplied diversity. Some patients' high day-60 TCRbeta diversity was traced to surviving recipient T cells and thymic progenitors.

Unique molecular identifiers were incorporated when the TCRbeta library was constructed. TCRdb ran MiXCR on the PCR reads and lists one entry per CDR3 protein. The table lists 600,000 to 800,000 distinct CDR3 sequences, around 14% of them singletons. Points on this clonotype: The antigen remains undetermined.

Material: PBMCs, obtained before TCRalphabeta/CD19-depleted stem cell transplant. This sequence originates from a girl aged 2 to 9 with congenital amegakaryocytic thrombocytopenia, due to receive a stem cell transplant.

CDR3 region: CSAKGLAYSYEQYF. For the CDR3, the DNA is TGCAGTGCTAAGGGACTAGCGTACTCGTACGAGCAGTACTTC. The chain has TRBV20-1 and TRBJ2-7; 10 bases align to TRBD2. Germline V gene data show CDR1 as DFQATT and CDR2 as SNEGSKA (reference sequence). The CDR3 runs to 14 residues. V trimming: 4 bases; J trimming: 4 bases; junction bases outside the gene matches: 7.